These 26 T cell receptor beta chains came from one sample sequenced in a study of blood T cell repertoires in COVID-19 (dated by TCRdb to about 2020). Libraries came from the immunoSEQ multiplex PCR assay. TCRdb holds this immuneACCESS table with in-frame rearrangements only. Some clones are missing; in checked studies, unresolved V genes explain under half, and the rest has no known cause. The sample table contains over 100,000 clones; only one count was recorded for around four fifths of them. The top ten clones comprise about 18% of the sample. The source material was peripheral blood. These receptors all stem from a woman aged 55-69 years with acute or convalescent COVID-19.

J is TRBJ2-7 and V is TRBV10-3; 8 positions agree with TRBD2. CDR1 is ENHRY and CDR2 is SYGVKD in the germline V gene. J lost 2 bases, V lost 3 bases, and 6 bases had no gene match. The CDR3 covers 15 residues. CDR3 residues: CAISEAGTSPYEQYF. The DNA of the CDR3 is TGTGCCATCAGTGAAGCCGGGACTAGTCCCTACGAGCAGTACTTC.

The chain uses TRBV10-2 and TRBJ2-7; tentative D call: TRBD2 (6 bases). Trimming pared 6 bases from V and 4 bases from J, leaving 16 bases between. The CDR3 contains 14 residues. CDR1 and CDR2 (germline): WSHSY, SAAADI. CDR3 coding DNA: TGCGCCAGCAGCCCGGACGCGGGGTGGTACGAGCAGTACTTC. It codes for CASSPDAGWYEQYF.

V and J are TRBV7-9 and TRBJ2-5; D unresolved. CDR3 length: 15 amino acids. V lost 2 bases, J lost 3 bases, and 13 bases lay in between. Germline V gives CDR1 SEHNR, CDR2 FQNEAQ (reference sequence). The chain's CDR3 is CASSLNRLGKETQYF. The DNA of the CDR3 is TGTGCCAGCAGCTTAAATCGGCTAGGCAAAGAGACCCAGTACTTC.

The chain links TRBV27 to TRBJ2-1; tentative D call: TRBD2 (6 bases). The CDR3 runs 13 residues. CDR1 is MNHEY and CDR2 is SMNVEV in the germline V gene (reference sequence). V lost 2 bases and J 10 bases, leaving 12 bases between the germline ends. The CDR3 bases are TGTGCCAGCAGTTTAGCGGGATCGGGGGAGCAGTTCTTC. Amino acids: CASSLAGSGEQFF.

The V and J genes are TRBV3-1 (or the pseudogene TRBV3-2) and TRBJ1-6, with 7 bases identical to TRBD1. V lost 0 bases to trimming and J lost 5 bases; unmatched junction nucleotides: 4. Germline V CDR1 and CDR2: LGHDT, YNNKEL (reference sequence). This CDR3 spans 16 amino acids. The CDR3 protein is CASSQERDRDNSPLHF. Here the CDR3 DNA reads TGTGCCAGCAGCCAAGAAAGAGACAGGGATAATTCACCCCTCCACTTT.

J is TRBJ1-1 and V is TRBV27, with 10 bases fitting TRBD1. The CDR3 consists of 13 residues. The J segment lost 7 bases and the V segment lost 2 bases, leaving 1 base of the junction unmatched. The germline V gene has CDR1 MNHEY and CDR2 SMNVEV (reference sequence). The CDR3 is CASSLGTGVEAFF. The CDR3 DNA sequence: TGTGCCAGCAGTTTAGGGACAGGGGTTGAAGCTTTCTTT.

The V call is TRBV7-2, the J call TRBJ1-1; D gene ambiguous. The germline V gene encodes CDR1 SGHTA and CDR2 FQGNSA. The CDR3 spans 13 residues. Trimming pared 1 base from V and 11 bases from J, leaving 14 bases between. This CDR3 reads CASSLGPPWAAFF. CDR3 nucleotide sequence: TGTGCCAGCAGCTTAGGCCCCCCTTGGGCGGCTTTCTTT.

This clone was counted between two and nine times. The chain couples TRBV15 to TRBJ1-3, with D unclear. This CDR3 comprises 16 residues. The V and J ends lost 4 bases and 0 bases respectively, with 13 bases between them. The germline CDR1 and CDR2 sequences are LNHNV and YYDKDF (reference sequence). CDR3 region: CATSNWENDSGNTIYF. For the CDR3, the DNA is TGTGCCACCAGCAATTGGGAGAACGACTCTGGAAACACCATATATTTT.

This chain joins TRBV6-2 or TRBV6-3 and TRBJ1-2; D is undetermined. CDR1 is MNHEY, CDR2 SVGEGT, per germline. V was clipped by 6 bases and J by 8 bases, with 16 bases between them. The CDR3 is 13 amino acids. CDR3 sequence (DNA): TGTGCCAGCAGCCCCTCGGGTGGCACGGGCTACACCTTC. The encoded protein is CASSPSGGTGYTF.

This rearrangement joins TRBV7-2 to TRBJ1-2; D not resolved. The CDR3 contains 13 residues. V was clipped by 1 base and J by 8 bases, with 11 bases between them. Per germline, CDR1 SGHTA and CDR2 FQGNSA. The CDR3 sequence is CASSLEAAWGYTF. The CDR3 DNA reads TGTGCCAGCAGCTTAGAGGCGGCCTGGGGCTACACCTTC. The full variable domain, rest sourced from reference TRBV7-2 and TRBJ1-2, is GAGVSQSPSNKVTEKGKDVELRCDPISGHTALYWYRQSLGQGLEFLIYFQGNSAPDKSGLPSDRFSAERTGGSVSTLTIQRTQQEDSAVYLCASSLEAAWGYTFGSGTRLTVV.

This chain's CDR3 is CASRTGANYGYTF. As DNA, the CDR3 is TGTGCCAGTAGGACAGGGGCGAACTATGGCTACACCTTC. The chain has TRBV19 and TRBJ1-2; 8 nucleotides match TRBD1. The CDR3 sequence is 13 residues long. CDR1 LNHDA and CDR2 SQIVND come from the germline V gene (reference sequence). The V and J ends lost 6 bases and 2 bases, in that order; junction bases with no gene match: 2.

The sample holds one count of this clone. The genes are TRBV6-6 and TRBJ2-3, with 11 bases aligning to TRBD1. J lost 4 bases, V lost 5 bases, and 5 bases had no gene match. Germline V gives CDR1 MNHNY, CDR2 SVGAGI (reference sequence). The CDR3 runs 15 residues. The CDR3 sequence: CASSGGQGAADTQYF. Written as DNA, the CDR3 is TGTGCCAGCAGTGGTGGACAGGGGGCTGCAGATACGCAGTATTTT.

This rearrangement joins TRBV4-1 to TRBJ1-4, with 11 bases matching TRBD1. With 1 base clipped from V and 6 bases from J, the junction kept 4 bases outside the gene matches. The germline V gene has CDR1 MGHRA and CDR2 YSYEKL. The CDR3 consists of 16 residues. The CDR3 region is CASSQGPGQGDEKLFF. CDR3 nucleotide sequence: TGCGCCAGCAGCCAAGGCCCGGGACAGGGGGATGAAAAACTGTTTTTT.

The J gene is TRBJ2-1, the V gene TRBV5-1; 12 bases fit TRBD1. V lost 4 bases, J lost 12 bases, and 8 bases stayed unmatched. The CDR3 contains 14 residues. The germline gives CDR1 SGHRS, CDR2 YFSETQ. CDR3 nucleotide sequence: TGCGCCAGCAGCCTGGGACAGGGGGCGCCTGGGCAGTTCTTC. Its protein is CASSLGQGAPGQFF.

This clone came up once. This chain joins TRBV7-6 and TRBJ2-2; 10 bases match TRBD2. Looked up from germline, CDR1 is SGHVS and CDR2 is FNYEAQ. Trimming took 5 bases from V and 3 from J; bases not matched to a gene: 9. This CDR3 comprises 17 residues. The CDR3: CASSPSGSKGYTGELFF. CDR3 DNA sequence: TGTGCCAGCAGCCCTAGCGGGAGTAAGGGGTACACCGGGGAGCTGTTTTTT.

The J gene is TRBJ2-1, the V gene TRBV10-2; 9 positions match TRBD2. With V trimmed by 5 bases and J by 0 bases, 5 bases remained unmatched. Per the germline V gene, CDR1 is WSHSY and CDR2 is SAAADI. This CDR3 spans 16 amino acids. Here the CDR3 reads CASSRLAESSYNEQFF. In DNA form, the CDR3 reads TGCGCCAGCAGTCGACTAGCGGAGAGCTCCTACAATGAGCAGTTCTTC.

The J gene is TRBJ1-5, the V gene TRBV19; D uncertain. From germline, CDR1 is LNHDA and CDR2 SQIVND (reference sequence). The CDR3 is 13 amino acids. Trimming took 5 bases from V and 6 from J, leaving 11 bases between them. The DNA for the CDR3 is TGTGCCAGTAGTTCTGGGCATGGTCAGCCCCAGCATTTT. It yields the protein CASSSGHGQPQHF. Looking up the rest from reference TRBV19 and TRBJ1-5 gives the full variable domain: DGGITQSPKYLFRKEGQNVTLSCEQNLNHDAMYWYRQDPGQGLRLIYYSQIVNDFQKGDIAEGYSVSREKKESFPLTVTSAQKNPTAFYLCASSSGHGQPQHFGDGTRLSIL.

The V call is TRBV15, the J call TRBJ1-4; 9 bases agree with TRBD1. Germline lookup yields CDR1 LNHNV and CDR2 YYDKDF (reference sequence). Trimming took 9 bases from V and 3 from J; bases not matched to a gene: 14. The CDR3 extends over 17 amino acids. The CDR3 is CATSRDRVKRANEKLFF. The CDR3 DNA sequence: TGTGCCACGTCCCGGGACAGGGTGAAGAGGGCTAATGAAAAACTGTTTTTT.

The chain combines TRBV11-3 with TRBJ2-5; unclear D gene. The CDR3 runs 13 residues. The germline V gene encodes CDR1 SGHNT and CDR2 YENEEA. V lost 3 bases and J lost 5, with 10 bases in between. CDR3 sequence (DNA): TGTGCCAGCAGCTTCTCTTTCGGGGAGACCCAGTACTTC. Its protein is CASSFSFGETQYF.

Here the CDR3 reads CASSPREGNYEQYF. Written as DNA, the CDR3 is TGTGCCAGCAGCCCCAGGGAGGGCAACTACGAGCAGTACTTC. V gene TRBV14 combines with J gene TRBJ2-7; 7 nucleotides match TRBD2. Germline V CDR1 and CDR2: SGHDN, FVKESK. This CDR3 contains 14 residues. J lost 3 bases, V lost 4 bases, and 6 bases had no gene match. The full variable domain, rest sourced from reference TRBV14 and TRBJ2-7, is EAGVTQFPSHSVIEKGQTVTLRCDPISGHDNLYWYRRVMGKEIKFLLHFVKESKQDESGMPNNRFLAERTGGTYSTLKVQPAELEDSGVYFCASSPREGNYEQYFGPGTRLTVT.

The rearrangement joins TRBV24-1 to TRBJ1-4, with a possible D match to TRBD1 (6 bases). CDR3 length: 15 amino acids. Between the trimmed V and J ends, which lost 5 bases and 5 bases, there was a span of 14 bases. Germline V lookup: CDR1 KGHDR, CDR2 SFDVKD. In DNA form, the CDR3 reads TGTGCCACCAGTGGTGGAGGGGGAGGGAATGAAAAACTGTTTTTT. This translates into CATSGGGGGNEKLFF.

The chain recombines TRBV2 with TRBJ2-1, with D hard to call. The CDR3 is 13 amino acids. The V end lost 6 bases, the J end lost 3 bases, and 9 bases lay between the germline ends. Germline lookup yields CDR1 SNHLY and CDR2 FYNNEI. Written as DNA, the CDR3 is TGTGCCAGCAGAGAGGAGCGCTACAATGAGCAGTTCTTC. It is translated as CASREERYNEQFF.

This chain links TRBV5-1 with TRBJ2-1; D is ambiguous. V lost 2 bases and J 8 bases, leaving 14 bases between the germline ends. CDR1 SGHRS and CDR2 YFSETQ come from the germline V gene. The CDR3 has 14 amino acids. The CDR3 protein is CASSLTPDVHEQFF. The DNA for the CDR3 is TGCGCCAGCAGCTTAACCCCAGATGTCCATGAGCAGTTCTTC.

The rearrangement uses TRBV23-1 and TRBJ1-5, with TRBD1 matching over 7 bases. TRBV23-1 is labeled an ORF, and its function is uncertain. With 4 bases clipped from V and 5 bases from J, the junction kept 14 bases outside the gene matches. This CDR3 spans 17 amino acids. CDR3 sequence (DNA): TGCGCCAGCAGTCGTGCTGTCCCCCGACAGGGAGATCAGCCCCAGCATTTT. Translating gives CASSRAVPRQGDQPQHF.

The chain uses TRBV10-3 and TRBJ2-3, with a possible D match to TRBD1 (6 bases). The CDR3 is 12 amino acids. Trimming shortened V by 10 bases and J by 1 base, and 9 bases separated the two germline ends. Germline assignment: CDR1 ENHRY and CDR2 SYGVKD. Here the CDR3 DNA reads TGTGCCACGAAGGGGGGCACAGATACGCAGTATTTT. Its protein is CATKGGTDTQYF.

V and J are TRBV28 and TRBJ2-7, with 9 bases aligning to TRBD2. The CDR3 covers 16 residues. The germline CDR1 and CDR2 sequences are MDHEN and SYDVKM. V trimming: 3 bases; J trimming: 1 base; junction bases outside the gene matches: 7. CDR3: CASSFQASGISYEQYF. The CDR3 DNA follows: TGTGCCAGCAGTTTTCAGGCTAGCGGGATTTCCTACGAGCAGTACTTC.